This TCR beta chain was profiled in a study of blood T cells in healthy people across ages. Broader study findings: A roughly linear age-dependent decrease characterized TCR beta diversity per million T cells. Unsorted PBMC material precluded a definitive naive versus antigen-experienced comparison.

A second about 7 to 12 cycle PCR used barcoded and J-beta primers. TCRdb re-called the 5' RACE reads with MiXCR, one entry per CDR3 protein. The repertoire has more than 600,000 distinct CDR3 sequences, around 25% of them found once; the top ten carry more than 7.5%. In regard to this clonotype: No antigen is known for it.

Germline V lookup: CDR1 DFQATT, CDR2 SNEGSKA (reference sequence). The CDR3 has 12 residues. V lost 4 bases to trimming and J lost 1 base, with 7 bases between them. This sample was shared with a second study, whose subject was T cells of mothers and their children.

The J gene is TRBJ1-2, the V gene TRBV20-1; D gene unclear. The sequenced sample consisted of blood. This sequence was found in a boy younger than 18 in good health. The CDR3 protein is CSATESNYGYTF. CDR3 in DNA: TGCAGTGCTACAGAAAGTAACTATGGCTACACCTTC.